A selection of T cell receptor beta chains follows, all from one sample in a study of blood T cell repertoires in COVID-19. TCRdb keeps only in-frame clones here, not all; method: immunoSEQ multiplex PCR. The sample holds 250,000 to 300,000 clones; about 89% are singletons and the top ten take roughly 1.2%. Sequencing used PBMCs or T cells enriched from blood (not recorded which). These TCRs come from a human donor in a cohort exposed to, infected with or recovered from COVID-19 (not recorded which). The donor label of this sample is uncertain. Each CDR3 is given with its conserved first and last residue. Fields, in order: J gene, clone size, V gene, D gene, CDR3 protein, CDR3 DNA. A D gene is named only where the DNA matches it firmly. Not every row has a clone size; where given, it reads once, few, many or a size class.

TRBJ1-2 | few | TRBV30 | TRBD1 | CAWSSPQDRGLGYTF | TGTGCCTGGAGTTCGCCCCAGGACAGGGGACTTGGCTACACCTTC
TRBJ1-2 | NA | TRBV5-5 | NA | CASSLDSWGGNYGYTF | TGTGCCAGCAGCTTGGACAGCTGGGGGGGAAACTATGGCTACACCTTC
TRBJ1-2 | NA | TRBV5-6 | TRBD1 | CASSPRDSLYGYTF | TGTGCCAGCAGCCCCCGGGACAGCCTTTATGGCTACACCTTC
TRBJ2-2 | NA | TRBV7-3 | NA | CASSPTSRGSNTGELFF | TGTGCCAGCAGCCCTACGTCCAGGGGCTCTAACACCGGGGAGCTGTTTTTT
TRBJ2-2 | NA | TRBV5-4 | TRBD1 | CASSTNRGNTGELFF | TGTGCCAGCAGCACCAACAGGGGTAACACCGGGGAGCTGTTTTTT
TRBJ2-5 | NA | TRBV30 | NA | CAWRLGETQYF | TGTGCCTGGAGACTCGGGGAGACCCAGTACTTC
TRBJ1-5 | NA | TRBV6-1 | NA | CASSEQGSGGGGNQPQHF | TGTGCCAGCAGTGAACAGGGGTCGGGGGGAGGAGGCAATCAGCCCCAGCATTTT
TRBJ1-1 | NA | TRBV19 | NA | CASSPETGGYTEAFF | TGTGCCAGTAGTCCAGAGACAGGCGGTTACACTGAAGCTTTCTTT
TRBJ1-2 | NA | TRBV2 | NA | CASSERGINYGYTF | TGTGCCAGCAGTGAGCGGGGCATAAACTATGGCTACACCTTC
TRBJ1-3 | NA | TRBV6-5 | NA | CASSYQHLSPGNTIYF | TGTGCCAGCAGTTATCAACACCTCTCGCCTGGAAACACCATATATTTT
TRBJ2-1 | NA | TRBV9 | TRBD1 | CASSVRGQGVVEYNEQFF | TGTGCCAGCAGCGTACGAGGCCAGGGGGTGGTAGAGTACAATGAGCAGTTCTTC
TRBJ2-7 | NA | TRBV27 | TRBD1 | CASSRQTGHYEQYF | TGTGCCAGCAGCCGGCAGACAGGGCACTACGAGCAGTACTTC
TRBJ1-2 | NA | TRBV5-6 | TRBD1 | CASSPDRDRGRQDYGYTF | TGTGCCAGCAGCCCTGACCGGGACAGGGGGCGCCAGGACTATGGCTACACCTTC
TRBJ1-1 | NA | TRBV18 | TRBD1 | CASSPRDSLNTEAFF | TGTGCCAGCTCACCACGGGACAGCTTGAACACTGAAGCTTTCTTT
TRBJ2-7 | NA | TRBV6-2/TRBV6-3 | NA | CASSPQSPYEQYF | TGTGCCAGCAGTCCACAGTCCCCCTACGAGCAGTACTTC
TRBJ1-1 | NA | TRBV18 | TRBD1 | CASSEQWQGASTEAFF | TGTGCCAGCTCAGAACAATGGCAGGGGGCGAGCACTGAAGCTTTCTTT
TRBJ2-5 | NA | TRBV25-1 | NA | CASRLGGRETQYF | TGTGCCAGCAGATTAGGGGGTAGGGAGACCCAGTACTTC
TRBJ2-1 | NA | TRBV7-2 | TRBD2 | CASSLYPSGGSNEQFF | TGTGCCAGCAGCTTATATCCTAGCGGGGGGAGCAATGAGCAGTTCTTC
TRBJ1-2 | NA | TRBV7-3 | NA | CASRPKPYGYTF | TGTGCCAGCAGACCCAAGCCCTATGGCTACACCTTC
TRBJ1-1 | NA | TRBV14 | NA | CASSQGGGRNTEAFF | TGTGCCAGCAGCCAGGGCGGGGGGCGGAACACTGAAGCTTTCTTT
TRBJ2-1 | NA | TRBV30 | TRBD2 | CAWSVGSGGINEQFF | TGTGCCTGGAGTGTAGGCAGCGGGGGTATCAATGAGCAGTTCTTC
TRBJ1-2 | NA | TRBV6-2/TRBV6-3 | NA | CASSYSYSYGYTF | TGTGCCAGCAGTTACTCGTATTCCTATGGCTACACCTTC
TRBJ2-7 | NA | TRBV21-1 | NA | CASSTTGLAASWGEQYF | TGTGCCAGCAGCACCACGGGACTAGCGGCCTCTTGGGGAGAGCAGTACTTC
TRBJ2-3 | NA | TRBV5-1 | NA | CASSLASVGSNTQYF | TGCGCCAGCAGCTTGGCCAGTGTGGGGAGCAATACGCAGTATTTT
TRBJ2-7 | NA | TRBV12-3/TRBV12-4 | NA | CASSPTVTYEQYF | TGTGCCAGCAGTCCGACAGTTACCTACGAGCAGTACTTC
TRBJ2-1 | NA | TRBV7-8 | TRBD2 | CASSSSGVHEQFF | TGTGCCAGCAGTTCTAGCGGGGTTCATGAGCAGTTCTTC
TRBJ2-7 | NA | TRBV7-2 | TRBD2 | CASSLTGLAGLVEQYF | TGTGCCAGCAGCTTAACCGGACTAGCGGGGCTGGTCGAGCAGTACTTC
TRBJ2-3 | NA | TRBV29-1 | TRBD2 | CSAASGGRDTQYF | TGCAGCGCGGCTAGCGGGGGTCGTGATACGCAGTATTTT
TRBJ2-5 | NA | TRBV2 | TRBD2 | CASLLAANEETQYF | TGTGCCAGCTTACTAGCGGCCAACGAAGAGACCCAGTACTTC
TRBJ1-2 | NA | TRBV5-1 | TRBD1 | CASSWTRGGALGGYTF | TGCGCCAGCAGCTGGACTCGAGGGGGCGCATTAGGTGGCTACACCTTC
TRBJ1-1 | NA | TRBV12-5 | NA | CASGQTGFTEAFF | TGTGCTAGTGGTCAAACAGGGTTCACTGAAGCTTTCTTT
TRBJ2-7 | NA | TRBV11-2 | TRBD1 | CASSSLQGLSSYEQYF | TGTGCCAGCAGCTCCTTACAGGGGTTGAGCTCCTACGAGCAGTACTTC
TRBJ2-7 | NA | TRBV19 | NA | CASSFRGQIYEQYF | TGTGCCAGTTCGTTCCGCGGACAGATCTACGAGCAGTACTTC
TRBJ1-2 | NA | TRBV18 | NA | CASSPTENYGYTF | TGTGCCAGCTCACCGACAGAAAACTATGGCTACACCTTC
TRBJ2-7 | once | TRBV7-2 | TRBD1 | CASSFRDRVFEQYF | TGTGCCAGCAGCTTCCGGGACAGGGTATTCGAGCAGTACTTC
TRBJ1-6 | NA | TRBV7-9 | NA | CASSLSTENSPLHF | TGTGCCAGCAGCTTGTCGACAGAGAATTCACCCCTCCACTTT
TRBJ1-2 | NA | TRBV19 | TRBD1 | CASSIGQGSYGYTF | TGTGCCAGTAGTATAGGACAGGGGAGCTATGGCTACACCTTC
TRBJ2-3 | NA | TRBV7-8 | NA | CASSRGGAGLSDTQYF | TGTGCCAGCAGCCGAGGGGGCGCGGGGTTGTCAGATACGCAGTATTTT
TRBJ2-2 | NA | TRBV9 | TRBD2 | CASSTRTSGGAEELFF | TGTGCCAGCAGCACCCGGACTAGCGGGGGGGCCGAGGAGCTGTTTTTT
TRBJ1-2 | NA | TRBV6-5 | TRBD1 | CASSYFSGQGLYGYTF | TGTGCCAGCAGTTACTTCTCCGGACAGGGCTTGTATGGCTACACCTTC
TRBJ1-1 | NA | TRBV9 | NA | CASSPPKGVVTEAFF | TGTGCCAGCAGCCCCCCGAAGGGGGTAGTGACTGAAGCTTTCTTT
TRBJ2-7 | NA | TRBV4-2 | TRBD2 | CASSQGLAVSYEQYF | TGTGCCAGCAGCCAAGGACTAGCGGTCTCCTACGAGCAGTACTTC
TRBJ2-3 | NA | TRBV11-2 | TRBD2 | CASSLGGTSGGPSTDTQYF | TGTGCCAGCAGCTTAGGGGGGACTAGCGGGGGACCCAGCACAGATACGCAGTATTTT
TRBJ2-1 | NA | TRBV9 | TRBD2 | CASSALAGGVDEQFF | TGTGCCAGCAGCGCCCTAGCGGGGGGGGTCGATGAGCAGTTCTTC
TRBJ1-2 | NA | TRBV3-1/TRBV3-2 | NA | CASSPGSHGYTF | TGTGCCAGCAGCCCCGGGTCTCATGGCTACACCTTC
TRBJ1-1 | NA | TRBV5-1 | TRBD1 | CASSSLPRQGRHGSEAFF | TGCGCCAGCAGTTCCCTCCCGAGACAGGGGCGCCATGGATCTGAAGCTTTCTTT
TRBJ2-7 | NA | TRBV5-1 | TRBD2 | CASSPSGGSEQYF | TGCGCCAGCAGCCCCTCGGGGGGGAGCGAGCAGTACTTC
TRBJ2-7 | NA | TRBV6-5 | TRBD2 | CASSRGGGPYEQYF | TGTGCCAGTTCCCGCGGGGGGGGTCCCTACGAGCAGTACTTC
TRBJ1-2 | few | TRBV24-1 | NA | CATSDHRTNYGYTF | TGTGCCACCAGTGATCACAGGACTAACTATGGCTACACCTTC
TRBJ1-1 | NA | TRBV19 | TRBD1 | CASSIGQGTEAFF | TGTGCCAGTAGTATAGGACAGGGCACTGAAGCTTTCTTT
TRBJ2-2 | NA | TRBV7-3 | TRBD1 | CASSLGQGTTGELFF | TGTGCCAGCAGCCTGGGACAGGGAACCACCGGGGAGCTGTTTTTT
TRBJ1-2 | NA | TRBV20-1 | NA | CSASLTDGYTF | TGCAGTGCTAGCTTAACAGATGGCTACACCTTC
TRBJ2-1 | NA | TRBV30 | TRBD2 | CAWSPLPGSGGAYNEQFF | TGTGCCTGGAGTCCACTCCCCGGAAGCGGGGGGGCTTACAATGAGCAGTTCTTC